These T cell receptor beta chains were read from a single sample in a study of T cells after yellow fever vaccination. TCRdb reprocessed the 5' RACE reads via MiXCR and lists one record per CDR3 protein. The sample includes about 630,000 distinct CDR3 sequences, about 12% seen only once; the top ten take about 15%. Sequencing used PBMCs, obtained on the day of the yellow fever booster vaccination. The receptors were sampled from a man aged 25-45 years who received the YFV17D yellow fever vaccine. CDR3s include the opening cysteine and the closing phenylalanine or tryptophan. D genes are given only for firm matches. Clone sizes are given selectively: once, few, many, or a class where the clone is expanded.

j_call | clone_size | d_call | v_call | cdr3_nt | cdr3_aa
TRBJ1-5 | - | TRBD1 | TRBV7-2 | TGTGCCAGCAGCTCACAACAGGGGGGCAATCAGCCCCAGCATTTT | CASSSQQGGNQPQHF
TRBJ2-6 | few | - | TRBV4-1 | TGCGCCAGCAGCCAAGAGCACACCAGCTCTGGGGCCAACGTCCTGACTTTC | CASSQEHTSSGANVLTF
TRBJ2-5 | once | TRBD1 | TRBV4-3 | TGCGCCAGCAGCCAACGTAACAGGGGGATCCAAGAGACCCAGTACTTC | CASSQRNRGIQETQYF
TRBJ2-7 | many | - | TRBV5-1 | TGCGCCAGCAGCCCCAGTTCGTTAGAGCAGTACTTC | CASSPSSLEQYF
TRBJ2-5 | - | - | TRBV6-5 | TGTGCCAGCAGTTACGGGGTTTATGGAGAGACCCAGTACTTC | CASSYGVYGETQYF
TRBJ2-4 | - | - | TRBV7-2 | TGTGCCAGCAGCTTATCTTATCCGCTAAACATTCAGTACTTC | CASSLSYPLNIQYF
TRBJ2-4 | few | TRBD2 | TRBV11-1 | TGTGCCAGCAGCCTCTTTCGGCGGGAGACCGGAGCCAAAAACATTCAGTACTTC | CASSLFRRETGAKNIQYF
TRBJ2-1 | - | TRBD2 | TRBV5-1 | TGCGCCAGCAGCTACCTTTCCGGGGGAGGGCCCTACAATGAGCAGTTCTTC | CASSYLSGGGPYNEQFF
TRBJ2-6 | few | TRBD2 | TRBV19 | TGTGCCAGTAGTGAGACTAGCGGGTTTTCTCTGGGCGCCAACGTCCTGACTTTC | CASSETSGFSLGANVLTF
TRBJ1-1 | few | - | TRBV7-8 | TGTGCCAGCAGCTTAGGCGTCCATGGGCCCGAAGCTTTCTTT | CASSLGVHGPEAFF
TRBJ2-7 | few | - | TRBV11-2 | TGTGCCAGCAGGTACAGGGTTGAGTACGAGCAGTACTTC | CASRYRVEYEQYF
TRBJ1-1 | - | TRBD1 | TRBV6-5 | TGTGCCAGCAGTTACTCGACTGGAAGGACAGGGCGGACTGAAGCTTTCTTT | CASSYSTGRTGRTEAFF
TRBJ1-6 | - | - | TRBV4-3 | TGCGCCAGCTGCCAGAGAGAGACAGCTCGGACAAGTGATTCACCCCTCCACTTT | CASCQRETARTSDSPLHF
TRBJ2-7 | - | TRBD2 | TRBV7-2 | TGTGCCAGCAGCTCCGGAGTGGGCAGGACTAGCGGGACCGAGCAGTACTTC | CASSSGVGRTSGTEQYF
TRBJ2-7 | - | TRBD1 | TRBV5-6 | TGTGCCAGCAGGGGGACCGGGACAGGGCTGTACGAGCAGTACTTC | CASRGTGTGLYEQYF
TRBJ1-4 | - | TRBD1 | TRBV20-1 | TGCAGTGCTAGGGGGACAGCGAATGAAAAACTGTTTTTT | CSARGTANEKLFF
TRBJ2-1 | few | - | TRBV6-1 | TGTGCCACCAGCCGTACACACGGGGAATACAATGAGCAGTTCTTC | CATSRTHGEYNEQFF
TRBJ2-5 | many | TRBD1 | TRBV3-1 | TGTGCCTCCAAACAGTCCGGGACAGGGGACAAGACCCAGTACTTC | CASKQSGTGDKTQYF
TRBJ1-4 | - | TRBD1 | TRBV5-1 | TGCGCCAGCAACACAGGGGGTGAGGATGAAAAACTGTTTTTT | CASNTGGEDEKLFF
TRBJ2-7 | many | - | TRBV20-1 | TGCAGTGCTAGATCTGACACCCGCGAGCAGTACTTC | CSARSDTREQYF
TRBJ2-5 | - | TRBD2 | TRBV7-2 | TGTGCCAGCAGCTTCCAAGCGGGAAAAGAGACCCAGTACTTC | CASSFQAGKETQYF
TRBJ2-7 | - | - | TRBV18 | TGTGCCAGCTCACCAGAAGACGAGCAGTACTTC | CASSPEDEQYF
TRBJ2-7 | few | TRBD2 | TRBV7-2 | TGTGCCAGCAGCTCCCCTACCCGACTAGCGGGAGGTGAGCAGTACTTC | CASSSPTRLAGGEQYF
TRBJ2-7 | many | - | TRBV7-6 | TGTGCCAGCAGCTTAGCCAGGGGCTCCCCCTACGAGCAGTACTTC | CASSLARGSPYEQYF
TRBJ2-7 | - | TRBD2 | TRBV5-1 | TGCGCCAGCAGCACCACTAGCGGGAGTGGGGAGCAGTACTTC | CASSTTSGSGEQYF
TRBJ2-1 | - | - | TRBV24-1 | TGTGCCACCAGCGGGAGCACGAACAATGAGCAGTTCTTC | CATSGSTNNEQFF
TRBJ2-5 | few | - | TRBV7-3 | TGTGCCAGTGATCAGACCCAGTACTTC | CASDQTQYF
TRBJ2-5 | - | - | TRBV29-1 | TGCAGCGGGGGCTACGAGACCCAGTACTTC | CSGGYETQYF
TRBJ1-2 | few | TRBD1 | TRBV18 | TGTGCCAGCTCACCCGACAGGGAGCGCTACACCTTC | CASSPDRERYTF
TRBJ2-1 | few | - | TRBV27 | TGTGCCAGCAGTCCGGGCGGCAGGGTGTTGGAGCAGTTCTTC | CASSPGGRVLEQFF
TRBJ2-1 | many | TRBD2 | TRBV6-2/TRBV6-3 | TGTGCCAGCAGTCTAGCGGGAGTTTCCTACAATGAGCAGTTCTTC | CASSLAGVSYNEQFF
TRBJ2-1 | few | - | TRBV28 | TGTGCCAGCATCCCTTTCATCGGGAGATCAAATGAGCAGTTCTTC | CASIPFIGRSNEQFF
TRBJ2-6 | - | TRBD2 | TRBV11-1 | TGTGCCAGCAGCTTAGTTGGACTAGCGGTCTCTGGGGCCAACGTCCTGACTTTC | CASSLVGLAVSGANVLTF
TRBJ2-7 | - | TRBD2 | TRBV28 | TGTGCCAGCAGCGGGGGGTTTTTCGACGAGCAGTACTTC | CASSGGFFDEQYF
TRBJ1-1 | few | - | TRBV5-5 | TGTGCCAGCAGCCAGGGACGCGAGGTTGAAGCTTTCTTT | CASSQGREVEAFF
TRBJ1-1 | few | - | TRBV5-6 | TGTGCCAGCAGCTTGGATGGGGTTACAGGGAACACTGAAGCTTTCTTT | CASSLDGVTGNTEAFF
TRBJ1-1 | few | - | TRBV12-3/TRBV12-4 | TGTGCCAGCAATGGAACCCCGAACACTGAAGCTTTCTTT | CASNGTPNTEAFF
TRBJ2-5 | - | - | TRBV10-3 | TGTGCCATCAGCAGGACAGTCCAAGAGACCCAGTACTTC | CAISRTVQETQYF
TRBJ2-7 | - | TRBD1 | TRBV12-3/TRBV12-4 | TGTGCCAGCAGTTCGATTGGACAGGCTGTCTCCTACGAGCAGTACTTC | CASSSIGQAVSYEQYF
TRBJ2-1 | - | - | TRBV18 | TGTGCCAGCTCAGTGTCTCTCGGAGCCTACAATGAGCAGTTCTTC | CASSVSLGAYNEQFF
TRBJ1-2 | few | TRBD1 | TRBV5-5 | TGTGCCAGCAGCTTACAAGGGACAGGGGACTATGGCTACACCTTC | CASSLQGTGDYGYTF
TRBJ1-4 | few | - | TRBV6-1 | TGTGCCACCAAGGGTGGGGGGGCGTCCGAAAAACTGTTTTTT | CATKGGGASEKLFF
TRBJ2-5 | - | - | TRBV12-3/TRBV12-4 | TGTGCCAGCAGAGCAGGGGGACTTAAAAAAGAGACCCAGTACTTC | CASRAGGLKKETQYF
TRBJ1-4 | - | - | TRBV29-1 | TGCAGCGTCCATCGTTCGACAGGCCCTAATGAAAAACTGTTTTTT | CSVHRSTGPNEKLFF
TRBJ2-1 | few | TRBD2 | TRBV6-1 | TGTGCCAGCAGTCCCGCGGGACTAGCGGGGGATGAGCAGTTCTTC | CASSPAGLAGDEQFF